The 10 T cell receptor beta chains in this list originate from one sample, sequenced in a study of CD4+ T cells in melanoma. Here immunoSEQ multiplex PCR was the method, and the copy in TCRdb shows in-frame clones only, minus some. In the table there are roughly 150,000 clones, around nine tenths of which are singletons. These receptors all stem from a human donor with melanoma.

The CDR3 is CASSPTRGYGETQYF. In DNA form, the CDR3 reads TGTGCCAGCAGCCCCACGCGGGGTTATGGAGAGACCCAGTACTTC. V is TRBV7-8 and J is TRBJ2-5; D might be TRBD2 (6 bases). CDR1 SGHVS and CDR2 FQNEAQ come from the germline V gene. Trimming left V 5 bases short and J 4 bases short, with 17 bases between. CDR3 length: 15 amino acids.

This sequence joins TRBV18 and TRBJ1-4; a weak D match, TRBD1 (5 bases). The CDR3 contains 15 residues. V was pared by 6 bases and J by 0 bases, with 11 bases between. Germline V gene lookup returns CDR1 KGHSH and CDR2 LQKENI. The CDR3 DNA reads TGTGCCAGCTCCACCGGAGGGGCAACTAATGAAAAACTGTTTTTT. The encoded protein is CASSTGGATNEKLFF.

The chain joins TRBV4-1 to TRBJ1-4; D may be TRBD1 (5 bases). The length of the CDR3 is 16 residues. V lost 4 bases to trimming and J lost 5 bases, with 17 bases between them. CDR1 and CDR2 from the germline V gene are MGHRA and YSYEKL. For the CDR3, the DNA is TGCGCCAGCAGCCTCGAACCGACAGCCACGAATGAAAAACTGTTTTTT. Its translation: CASSLEPTATNEKLFF.

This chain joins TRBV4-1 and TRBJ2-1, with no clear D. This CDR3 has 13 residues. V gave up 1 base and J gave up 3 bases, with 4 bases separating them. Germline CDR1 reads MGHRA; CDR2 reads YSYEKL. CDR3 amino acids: CASSQANYNEQFF. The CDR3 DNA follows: TGCGCCAGCAGCCAAGCAAACTACAATGAGCAGTTCTTC.

CDR3 amino acids: CASSVGTSGVLGETQYF. CDR3 nucleotide sequence: TGTGCCAGCAGCGTCGGGACTAGCGGGGTATTAGGGGAGACCCAGTACTTC. The genes are TRBV9 and TRBJ2-5, with 13 bases lining up with TRBD2. The germline V gene encodes CDR1 SGDLS and CDR2 YYNGEE. This CDR3 contains 17 residues. V lost 2 bases, J lost 5 bases, and 9 bases stayed unmatched.

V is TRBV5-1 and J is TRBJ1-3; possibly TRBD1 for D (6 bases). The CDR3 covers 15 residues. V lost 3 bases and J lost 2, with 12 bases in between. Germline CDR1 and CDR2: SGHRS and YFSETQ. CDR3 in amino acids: CASSWDWTAGNTIYF. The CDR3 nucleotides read TGCGCCAGCAGCTGGGACTGGACAGCTGGAAACACCATATATTTT.

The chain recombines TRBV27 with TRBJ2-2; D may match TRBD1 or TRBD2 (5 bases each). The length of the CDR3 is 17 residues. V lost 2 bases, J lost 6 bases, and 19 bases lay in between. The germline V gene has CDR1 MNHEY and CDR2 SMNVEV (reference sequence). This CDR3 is CASSLNAVGRGPGELFF. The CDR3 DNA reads TGTGCCAGCAGTTTAAACGCGGTAGGACGGGGACCCGGGGAGCTGTTTTTT.

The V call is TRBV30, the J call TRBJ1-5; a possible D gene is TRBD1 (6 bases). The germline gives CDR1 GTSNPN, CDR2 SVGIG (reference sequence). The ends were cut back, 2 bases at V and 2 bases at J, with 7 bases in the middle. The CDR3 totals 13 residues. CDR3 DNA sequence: TGTGCCTGGAGTTCAGGGGGCAATCAGCCCCAGCATTTT. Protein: CAWSSGGNQPQHF. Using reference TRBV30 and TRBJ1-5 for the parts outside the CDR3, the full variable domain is SQTIHQWPATLVQPVGSPLSLECTVEGTSNPNLYWYRQAAGRGLQLLFYSVGIGQISSEVPQNLSASRPQDRQFILSSKKLLLSDSGFYLCAWSSGGNQPQHFGDGTRLSIL.

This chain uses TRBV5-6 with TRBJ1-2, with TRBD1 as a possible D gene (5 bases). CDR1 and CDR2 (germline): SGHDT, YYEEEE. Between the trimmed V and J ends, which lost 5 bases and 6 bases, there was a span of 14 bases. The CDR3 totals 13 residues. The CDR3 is CASSIKGPHGYTF. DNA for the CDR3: TGTGCCAGCAGTATCAAGGGACCCCATGGCTACACCTTC.

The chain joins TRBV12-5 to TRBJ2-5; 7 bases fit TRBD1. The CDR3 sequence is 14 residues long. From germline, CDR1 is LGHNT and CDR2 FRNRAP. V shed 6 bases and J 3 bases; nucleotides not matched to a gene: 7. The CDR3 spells CASGSATGKETQYF. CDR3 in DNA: TGTGCTAGTGGGAGCGCGACAGGGAAAGAGACCCAGTACTTC.